This T cell receptor beta chain was sequenced during a study of prognosis after radiotherapy for stage I lung cancer. In the study overall: Enrolled patients had stage I non-small cell lung cancer and entered the cohort between 2018 and January 2019. The patient group consisted of around 14 men and roughly 6 women whose ages spanned roughly 53 to 90, median roughly 75 years. General observations from the study: Clone counts measured for unique TCRs fell after stereotactic body radiation therapy, median roughly 10,000 versus 7,000.

In its sample, this clonotype was seen many times. Its antigen remains unknown. Multiplex PCR, run in two rounds, amplified TCR beta CDR3 from genomic DNA. The use of primers specific to each TRBV and TRBJ gene characterized first-round PCR. TCRdb reanalysed the multiplex PCR reads using MiXCR and keeps one entry per CDR3 protein. Among about 18,000 distinct CDR3 sequences listed, approximately 29% were seen once. This CDR3 is 16 amino acids long. Trimming stripped 4 bases from V and 1 base from J, with 11 bases between. The germline V gene has CDR1 KGHSH and CDR2 LQKENI. The authors drew roughly 5.7 milliliters of peripheral blood at each of two time points.

The V and J genes are TRBV18 and TRBJ2-6; D gene uncertain. The receptor was isolated from a donor older than 45 with non-small cell lung cancer. Sequences were derived from PBMCs, sampled before or after stereotactic body radiation therapy (not recorded which). CDR3 in amino acids: CASSLEQPSGANVLTF. CDR3 coding DNA: TGTGCCAGCTCACTGGAACAGCCATCTGGGGCCAACGTCCTGACTTTC.